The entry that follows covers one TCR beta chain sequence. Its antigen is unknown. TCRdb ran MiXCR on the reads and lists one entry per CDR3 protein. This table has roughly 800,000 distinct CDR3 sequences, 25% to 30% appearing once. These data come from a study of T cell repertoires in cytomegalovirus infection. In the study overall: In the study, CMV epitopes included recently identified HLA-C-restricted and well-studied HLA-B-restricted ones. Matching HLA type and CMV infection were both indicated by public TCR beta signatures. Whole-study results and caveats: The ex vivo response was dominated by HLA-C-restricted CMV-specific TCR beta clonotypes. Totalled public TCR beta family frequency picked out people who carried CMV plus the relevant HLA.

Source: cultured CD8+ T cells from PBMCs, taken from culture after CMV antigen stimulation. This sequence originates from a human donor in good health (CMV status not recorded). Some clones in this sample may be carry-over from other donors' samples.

CDR3 in DNA: TGTGCCAGCAGTGAAACGGATCTAGCGGGGGGGCCAACCAAAAACATTCAGTACTTC. This translates into CASSETDLAGGPTKNIQYF. This chain uses TRBV6-1 with TRBJ2-4; 12 positions match TRBD2. The CDR3 runs 19 residues. The germline V gene has CDR1 MNHNS and CDR2 SASEGT. Germline trimming cut 2 bases from V and 2 bases from J; bases unmatched to any gene: 10.